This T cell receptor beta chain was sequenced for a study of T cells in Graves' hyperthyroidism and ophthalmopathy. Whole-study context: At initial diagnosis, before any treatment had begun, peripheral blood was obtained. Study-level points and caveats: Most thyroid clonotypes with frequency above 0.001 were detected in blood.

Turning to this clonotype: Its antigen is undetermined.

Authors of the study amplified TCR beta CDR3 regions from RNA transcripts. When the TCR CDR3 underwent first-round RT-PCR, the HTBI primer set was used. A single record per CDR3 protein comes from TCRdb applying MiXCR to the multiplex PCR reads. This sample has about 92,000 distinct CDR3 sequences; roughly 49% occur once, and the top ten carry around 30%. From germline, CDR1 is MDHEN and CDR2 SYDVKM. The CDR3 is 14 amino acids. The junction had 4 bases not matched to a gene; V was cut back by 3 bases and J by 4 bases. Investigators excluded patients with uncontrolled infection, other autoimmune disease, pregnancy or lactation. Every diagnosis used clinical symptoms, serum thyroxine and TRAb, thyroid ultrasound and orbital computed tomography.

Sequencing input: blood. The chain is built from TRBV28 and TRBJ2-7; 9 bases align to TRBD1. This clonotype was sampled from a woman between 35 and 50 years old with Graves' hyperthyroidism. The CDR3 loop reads CASSLGQGLYEQYF. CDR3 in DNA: TGTGCCAGCAGTTTGGGACAGGGACTTTACGAGCAGTACTTC. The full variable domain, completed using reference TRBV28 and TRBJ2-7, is DVKVTQSSRYLVKRTGEKVFLECVQDMDHENMFWYRQDPGLGLRLIYFSYDVKMKEKGDIPEGYSVSREKKERFSLILESASTNQTSMYLCASSLGQGLYEQYFGPGTRLTVT.